Shown below are 11 T cell receptor beta chains from a single sample sequenced in a study of blood T cell repertoires in COVID-19. The data were produced by immunoSEQ multiplex PCR, yet TCRdb's version contains in-frame clones alone and is incomplete. This table has roughly 190,000 clones, about four fifths appearing once. Source material: PBMCs or T cells enriched from blood (not recorded which). Source of these receptors: a man aged 35 to 55 who had recovered from COVID-19.

This clone was seen a handful of times. The rearrangement uses TRBV13 and TRBJ2-3, with 13 bases fitting TRBD2. This CDR3 is 19 amino acids long. Germline V gene lookup returns CDR1 PRHDT and CDR2 FYEKMQ (reference sequence). With V trimmed by 1 base and J by 5 bases, 12 bases remained unmatched. The CDR3 protein is CASSLVPGLAGEAEDTQYF. CDR3 bases: TGTGCCAGCAGCTTAGTGCCCGGACTAGCGGGAGAGGCGGAAGATACGCAGTATTTT.

V is TRBV29-1 and J is TRBJ2-3; TRBD2 agrees at 8 bases. Germline V gene data show CDR1 as SQVTM and CDR2 as ANQGSEA. V lost 3 bases to trimming and J lost 0 bases; unmatched junction nucleotides: 5. This CDR3 is built from 15 residues. CDR3 protein: CSVEGTSDSTDTQYF. As DNA, the CDR3 is TGCAGCGTTGAGGGGACTAGTGATAGCACAGATACGCAGTATTTT.

The genes are TRBV28 and TRBJ2-6; D is unresolved. Germline lookup yields CDR1 MDHEN and CDR2 SYDVKM. The germline V and J ends were trimmed by 4 bases and 1 base, with 2 bases remaining between them. This CDR3 contains 13 residues. The CDR3 here is CASSSSGANVLTF. CDR3 bases: TGTGCCAGCAGTTCATCTGGGGCCAACGTCCTGACTTTC.

The chain combines TRBV2 with TRBJ2-1; 10 bases are shared with TRBD2. V dropped 8 bases and J dropped 9; count of bases not matched to a gene: 13. The CDR3 has 15 residues. CDR1 SNHLY and CDR2 FYNNEI come from the germline V gene. In DNA form, the CDR3 reads TGTGCCAGCGACGGCGCGCTAGCGGGAGTCAGTGAGCAGTTCTTC. The encoded protein is CASDGALAGVSEQFF.

This clone was found a few times. The chain links TRBV7-9 to TRBJ1-6, with D possibly being TRBD1 (6 bases). The CDR3 sequence is 15 residues long. The V end lost 5 bases, the J end lost 5 bases, and 13 bases lay between the germline ends. Germline CDR1 and CDR2: SEHNR and FQNEAQ (reference sequence). CDR3 nucleotides: TGTGCCAGCAGCCGAAAACAGGGACATAATTCACCCCTCCACTTT. Protein sequence: CASSRKQGHNSPLHF.

The chain links TRBV3-1 (or the pseudogene TRBV3-2) to TRBJ1-5; TRBD1 matches at 7 bases. V shed 1 base and J 3 bases; nucleotides not matched to a gene: 6. The CDR3 has 16 amino acids. The V gene's germline CDR1 is LGHDT and CDR2 YNNKEL (reference sequence). CDR3 DNA sequence: TGTGCCAGCAGCCAAGCCGGGACAGCCGACAATCAGCCCCAGCATTTT. As protein: CASSQAGTADNQPQHF.

V gene TRBV10-3 combines with J gene TRBJ2-2; weak D call: TRBD2 (5 bases). Trimming pared 4 bases from V and 6 bases from J, leaving 12 bases between. The germline gives CDR1 ENHRY, CDR2 SYGVKD. This CDR3 is 14 amino acids long. CDR3 residues: CAISGRTAAGELFF. The CDR3 DNA reads TGTGCCATCAGTGGGAGGACTGCCGCCGGGGAGCTGTTTTTT.

The chain recombines TRBV19 with TRBJ2-7, with TRBD2 as a possible D gene (6 bases). CDR1 LNHDA and CDR2 SQIVND come from the germline V gene (reference sequence). The V end lost 4 bases, the J end lost 4 bases, and 17 bases lay between the germline ends. There are 15 residues in the CDR3. The CDR3 region is CASSTLKAGSYEQYF. In DNA form, the CDR3 reads TGTGCCAGTAGTACCCTAAAGGCGGGATCATACGAGCAGTACTTC. Full variable domain (outside the CDR3, taken from reference TRBV19 and TRBJ2-7): DGGITQSPKYLFRKEGQNVTLSCEQNLNHDAMYWYRQDPGQGLRLIYYSQIVNDFQKGDIAEGYSVSREKKESFPLTVTSAQKNPTAFYLCASSTLKAGSYEQYFGPGTRLTVT.

This clone was observed once. V is TRBV6-6 and J is TRBJ1-1, with a weak D call TRBD1 (6 bases). The ends were cut back, 8 bases at V and 0 bases at J, with 10 bases in the middle. CDR3 length equals 13 residues. Looked up from germline, CDR1 is MNHNY and CDR2 is SVGAGI (reference sequence). CDR3 nucleotide sequence: TGTGCCAGCGGGAGGGGGGTGAACACTGAAGCTTTCTTT. It translates to CASGRGVNTEAFF.

J is TRBJ1-6 and V is TRBV5-4, with D possibly TRBD1 on 6 matching bases. CDR1 SGHNT and CDR2 YYREEE come from the germline V gene (reference sequence). The V gene lost 1 base and the J gene lost 9 bases, with 11 bases spanning the gap. The CDR3 length is 14 residues. CDR3 residues: CASSLKQGRSPLHF. CDR3 DNA: TGTGCCAGCAGCTTGAAGCAGGGGCGTTCACCCCTCCACTTT.

The table lists this clone with a few counts. V gene TRBV28 combines with J gene TRBJ2-7; D unresolved. There are 11 residues in the CDR3. In germline, CDR1 is MDHEN, CDR2 SYDVKM. V lost 3 bases and J lost 3, with 3 bases in between. The CDR3 spells CASSFGYEQYF. CDR3 DNA sequence: TGTGCCAGCAGTTTCGGCTACGAGCAGTACTTC.